The 21 T cell receptor beta chains below come from one sample, sequenced in a study of T cell changes during pregnancy in multiple sclerosis. Assay: immunoSEQ multiplex PCR; the TCRdb copy retains only in-frame clones and omits some. The sample includes tens of thousands of clones, just over 90% of them seen just once. The input for sequencing was peripheral blood, taken in the second trimester of pregnancy. Receptors originate from a female donor with multiple sclerosis, enrolled in a pregnancy study.

This chain connects TRBV7-9 to TRBJ2-1, with D possibly matching TRBD2 (5 bases). Germline V gene sequence: CDR1 SEHNR, CDR2 FQNEAQ (reference sequence). The length of the CDR3 is 15 residues. Trimming removed 5 bases at V and 0 bases at J, with 11 bases between. The CDR3 region is CASSGGLNSYNEQFF. The CDR3 bases are TGTGCCAGCAGCGGTGGACTTAACTCCTACAATGAGCAGTTCTTC.

The chain employs TRBV28 and TRBJ1-1; no reliable D call. V gave up 4 bases and J gave up 4 bases, with 19 bases separating them. The CDR3 covers 16 residues. In germline, CDR1 is MDHEN, CDR2 SYDVKM. The CDR3 region has the DNA TGTGCCAGCAGTTCAGAGTTTATGGGAGGGAGCACTGAAGCTTTCTTT. This sequence encodes CASSSEFMGGSTEAFF.

The V gene is TRBV2, the J gene TRBJ1-2; D is unresolved. Germline values: CDR1 SNHLY, CDR2 FYNNEI. CDR3 length: 13 amino acids. V gave up 7 bases and J gave up 2 bases, with 11 bases separating them. CDR3 sequence (DNA): TGTGCCAGCAACGAAGACTGGAACTATGGCTACACCTTC. It encodes CASNEDWNYGYTF. Based on the CDR3 plus reference TRBV2 and TRBJ1-2, the full variable domain is EPEVTQTPSHQVTQMGQEVILRCVPISNHLYFYWYRQILGQKVEFLVSFYNNEISEKSEIFDDQFSVERPDGSNFTLKIRSTKLEDSAMYFCASNEDWNYGYTFGSGTRLTVV.

V usage is TRBV7-2 and J usage is TRBJ2-1; TRBD2 aligns across 10 bases. CDR3 size: 19 residues. Germline V gives CDR1 SGHTA, CDR2 FQGNSA. J gave up 0 bases and V 2 bases, and 10 bases lay outside the gene matches. CDR3 DNA sequence: TGTGCCAGCAGCTTAAACGAGTGGTGGACTAGCGGCTCCTACAATGAGCAGTTCTTC. Amino acid sequence: CASSLNEWWTSGSYNEQFF.

Only a few counts were recorded for this clone. V gene TRBV5-4 combines with J gene TRBJ2-5, with 9 bases lining up with TRBD1. V trimming: 2 bases; J trimming: 3 bases; junction bases outside the gene matches: 2. Germline V gene data show CDR1 as SGHNT and CDR2 as YYREEE (reference sequence). The CDR3 spans 14 residues. Here the CDR3 DNA reads TGTGCCAGCAGCTTACAGGGGGCAGAAGAGACCCAGTACTTC. This gives the protein CASSLQGAEETQYF.

In DNA form, the CDR3 reads TGTGCCAGCAGCCCCGGACTAGCGGGAGTAGAGACCCAGTACTTC. This gives the protein CASSPGLAGVETQYF. The chain joins TRBV7-2 to TRBJ2-5; 13 positions agree with TRBD2. CDR1 is SGHTA, CDR2 FQGNSA, per germline. Unmatched junction bases numbered 4, after V lost 5 bases and J lost 4 bases. This CDR3 has 15 amino acids.

The V gene is TRBV18, the J gene TRBJ2-2; no clear D gene. Germline values: CDR1 KGHSH, CDR2 LQKENI. Trimming shortened V by 1 base and J by 1 base, and 4 bases separated the two germline ends. The CDR3 has 14 amino acids. CDR3 loop: CASSPRQNTGELFF. DNA for the CDR3: TGTGCCAGCTCACCACGACAGAACACCGGGGAGCTGTTTTTT.

The V call is TRBV9, the J call TRBJ2-1, with a weak D call TRBD1 (5 bases). Germline values: CDR1 SGDLS, CDR2 YYNGEE. This CDR3 is built from 15 residues. The ends were cut back, 3 bases at V and 0 bases at J, with 10 bases in the middle. The DNA for the CDR3 is TGTGCCAGCAGCGCAACAGGTTACTCCTACAATGAGCAGTTCTTC. Translating gives CASSATGYSYNEQFF.

V and J are TRBV27 and TRBJ2-1, with D perhaps TRBD2 (6 bases). The V gene lost 6 bases and the J gene lost 4 bases, with 22 bases spanning the gap. CDR3 length: 17 amino acids. Germline-derived CDR1 and CDR2 are MNHEY and SMNVEV (reference sequence). CDR3 in amino acids: CASRASGLRDLYNEQFF. In nucleotides, the CDR3 is TGTGCCAGCAGGGCATCGGGACTCCGGGACCTGTACAATGAGCAGTTCTTC.

This chain joins TRBV21-1 and TRBJ1-1; the table's D call, TRBD1, has no DNA check behind it. TRBV21-1 is noted as a pseudogene. CDR3 length equals 14 residues. CDR3 DNA sequence: TGTGCCAGCAGCAAAGGGCTCACGAACACTGAAGCTTTCTTT. This gives the protein CASSKGLTNTEAFF.

The genes are TRBV30 and TRBJ1-3; no firm D call. V was trimmed by 1 base and J by 0 bases, leaving 16 bases between them. The CDR3 length is 17 residues. Germline CDR1 is GTSNPN and CDR2 is SVGIG (reference sequence). In nucleotides, the CDR3 is TGTGCCTGGAGTGGGCACACCCGAGGATCCTCTGGAAACACCATATATTTT. Translation: CAWSGHTRGSSGNTIYF.

The rearrangement uses TRBV7-9 and TRBJ1-4; 11 bases line up with TRBD1. V dropped 5 bases and J dropped 0; count of bases not matched to a gene: 11. The germline V gene encodes CDR1 SEHNR and CDR2 FQNEAQ (reference sequence). The CDR3 runs 19 residues. The CDR3 region has the DNA TGTGCCAGCAGCCCGCCCGGGACAGGGGGGGTTGCAACTAATGAAAAACTGTTTTTT. Residues: CASSPPGTGGVATNEKLFF.

This clone was detected once. V gene TRBV18 combines with J gene TRBJ2-1; no clear D gene. Germline values: CDR1 KGHSH, CDR2 LQKENI. The V gene lost 2 bases and the J gene lost 7 bases, with 6 bases spanning the gap. The CDR3 is 12 amino acids. The DNA for the CDR3 is TGTGCCAGCTCACCAAGAGATAATGAGCAGTTCTTC. Translating gives CASSPRDNEQFF.

The chain is built from TRBV28 and TRBJ1-5; TRBD1 is a possible D gene (5 bases). The V and J ends lost 3 bases and 7 bases respectively, with 7 bases between them. There are 12 residues in the CDR3. Per the germline V gene, CDR1 is MDHEN and CDR2 is SYDVKM. CDR3 loop: CASSFGGQPQHF. CDR3 in DNA: TGTGCCAGCAGTTTCGGGGGACAGCCCCAGCATTTT.

This chain uses TRBV4-1 with TRBJ2-1, with 11 bases identical to TRBD2. J gave up 4 bases and V 3 bases, and 5 bases lay outside the gene matches. The CDR3 extends over 16 amino acids. The V gene's germline CDR1 is MGHRA and CDR2 YSYEKL. CDR3: CASSQTGTSGYNEQFF. CDR3 sequence (DNA): TGCGCCAGCAGCCAGACCGGGACTAGCGGTTACAATGAGCAGTTCTTC.

This clone came up a few times. The rearrangement uses TRBV9 and TRBJ2-6; 8 positions agree with TRBD1. The CDR3 extends over 17 amino acids. Germline trimming cut 3 bases from V and 3 bases from J; bases unmatched to any gene: 8. Germline V gene lookup returns CDR1 SGDLS and CDR2 YYNGEE. CDR3 loop: CASSGYQGAGGANVLTF. In nucleotides, the CDR3 is TGTGCCAGCAGCGGATATCAGGGGGCGGGTGGGGCCAACGTCCTGACTTTC.

The rearrangement links TRBV6-4 to TRBJ1-1; the D gene is possibly TRBD1 (6 bases). The CDR3 runs to 15 residues. CDR1 and CDR2 from the germline V gene are MRHNA and SNTAGT. Trimming left V 0 bases short and J 2 bases short, with 10 bases between. CDR3 bases: TGTGCCAGCAGTGACTCGCAGGGGCGCAACACTGAAGCTTTCTTT. It translates to CASSDSQGRNTEAFF.

The genes are TRBV2 and TRBJ2-2; 10 nucleotides agree with TRBD2. V lost 8 bases to trimming and J lost 8 bases; unmatched junction nucleotides: 8. This CDR3 region has 14 residues. Germline CDR1 is SNHLY and CDR2 is FYNNEI. The CDR3 spells CASVLAGAGGELFF. The CDR3 DNA reads TGTGCCAGCGTTCTAGCGGGAGCTGGGGGGGAGCTGTTTTTT.

The rearrangement joins TRBV14 to TRBJ2-5; 9 bases map to TRBD2. The CDR3 totals 13 residues. Germline V gene lookup returns CDR1 SGHDN and CDR2 FVKESK. Unmatched junction bases numbered 3, after V lost 3 bases and J lost 7 bases. CDR3 region: CASSHGLAMTQYF. The DNA of the CDR3 is TGTGCCAGCAGCCACGGACTAGCGATGACCCAGTACTTC. Supplemented by reference TRBV14 and TRBJ2-5, the full variable domain reads EAGVTQFPSHSVIEKGQTVTLRCDPISGHDNLYWYRRVMGKEIKFLLHFVKESKQDESGMPNNRFLAERTGGTYSTLKVQPAELEDSGVYFCASSHGLAMTQYFGPGTRLLVL.

The gene calls are TRBV28 and TRBJ2-2; D is unclear. Trimming stripped 5 bases from V and 7 bases from J, with 14 bases between. In germline, CDR1 is MDHEN, CDR2 SYDVKM. This CDR3 contains 14 residues. Written as DNA, the CDR3 is TGTGCCAGCAGTAGCAGGCTTGGTAGCGGGGAGCTGTTTTTT. This sequence encodes CASSSRLGSGELFF. Filled out from reference TRBV28 and TRBJ2-2, the complete variable domain reads DVKVTQSSRYLVKRTGEKVFLECVQDMDHENMFWYRQDPGLGLRLIYFSYDVKMKEKGDIPEGYSVSREKKERFSLILESASTNQTSMYLCASSSRLGSGELFFGEGSRLTVL.

This clone occurred once. J is TRBJ2-7 and V is TRBV21-1; the table's TRBD1 call for D was not verified on the DNA. TRBV21-1 is termed a pseudogene. The CDR3 runs to 16 residues. For the CDR3, the DNA is TGTGCCAGCAGCAAAGGGAAAGACAGGGTCCATTACGAGCAGTACTTC. Translated, it gives CASSKGKDRVHYEQYF.